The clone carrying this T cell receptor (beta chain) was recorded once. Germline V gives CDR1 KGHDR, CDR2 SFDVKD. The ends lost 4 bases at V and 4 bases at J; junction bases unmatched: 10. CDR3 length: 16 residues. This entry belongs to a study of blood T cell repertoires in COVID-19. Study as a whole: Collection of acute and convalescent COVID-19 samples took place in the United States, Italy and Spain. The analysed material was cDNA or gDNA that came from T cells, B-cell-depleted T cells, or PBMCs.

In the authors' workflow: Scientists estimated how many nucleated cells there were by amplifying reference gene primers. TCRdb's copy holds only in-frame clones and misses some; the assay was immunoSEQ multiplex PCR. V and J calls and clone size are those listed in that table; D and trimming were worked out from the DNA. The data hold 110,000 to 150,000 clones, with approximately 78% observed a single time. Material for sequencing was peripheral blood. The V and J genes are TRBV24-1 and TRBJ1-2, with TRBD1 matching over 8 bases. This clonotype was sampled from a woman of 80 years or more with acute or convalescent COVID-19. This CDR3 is CATSDRGQGELYGYTF. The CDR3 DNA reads TGTGCCACCAGTGACCGTGGACAGGGAGAGCTCTATGGCTACACCTTC.